What follows is one TCR beta chain and its context. This entry is derived from a study of blood T cell repertoires in COVID-19. Study-level information: Whether acute or convalescent, the COVID-19 samples came from the United States, Italy and Spain. PBMCs, B-cell-depleted T cells, or T cells were the source of the cDNA or gDNA that made up the material.

The CDR3 runs 17 residues. V lost 3 bases and J lost 5; bases outside the gene matches: 8. Germline loops: CDR1 SGHTS, CDR2 YDEGEE. Original data processing: Estimation of nucleated cell counts was performed using reference gene primer amplification. The assay was immunoSEQ multiplex PCR, and TCRdb's table has in-frame clones only and misses some. The V and J calls and clone size come from that table; D and trimming were worked out from the DNA. The data contain more than 10,000 clones, around 91% of them singletons. The V call is TRBV5-8, the J call TRBJ2-5, with 15 bases identical to TRBD2. This TCR derives from a human donor with active COVID-19. The donor label of this sample is uncertain. The sequenced sample was peripheral blood. The DNA for the CDR3 is TGTGCCAGCAGCTACGGACTAGCGGGGGGGCCCCTTGAGACCCAGTACTTC. The encoded protein is CASSYGLAGGPLETQYF.